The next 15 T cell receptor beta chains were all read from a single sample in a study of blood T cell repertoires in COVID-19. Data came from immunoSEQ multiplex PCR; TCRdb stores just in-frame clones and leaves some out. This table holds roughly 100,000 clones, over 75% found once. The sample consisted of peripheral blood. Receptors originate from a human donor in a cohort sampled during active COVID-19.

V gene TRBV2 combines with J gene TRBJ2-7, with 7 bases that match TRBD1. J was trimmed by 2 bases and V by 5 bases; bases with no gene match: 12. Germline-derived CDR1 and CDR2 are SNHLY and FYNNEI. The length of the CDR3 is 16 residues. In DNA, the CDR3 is TGTGCCAGCAGTCGCCGATCCGGGACAGCTACCTACGAGCAGTACTTC. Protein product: CASSRRSGTATYEQYF.

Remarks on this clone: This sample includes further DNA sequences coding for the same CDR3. Here the CDR3 reads CASSGGGAETQYF. The CDR3, as DNA: TGTGCCAGCAGTGGGGGGGGCGCAGAGACCCAGTACTTC. The chain has TRBV2 and TRBJ2-5, with D possibly TRBD2 on 7 matching bases. V was shortened by 4 bases and J by 4 bases, with 10 bases between the two germline ends. In germline, CDR1 is SNHLY, CDR2 FYNNEI. The CDR3 covers 13 residues.

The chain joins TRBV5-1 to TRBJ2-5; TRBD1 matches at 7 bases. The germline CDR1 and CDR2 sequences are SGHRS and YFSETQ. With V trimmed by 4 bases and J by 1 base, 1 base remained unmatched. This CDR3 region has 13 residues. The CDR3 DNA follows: TGCGCCAGCAGCGGACAGGTCCAAGAGACCCAGTACTTC. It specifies CASSGQVQETQYF.

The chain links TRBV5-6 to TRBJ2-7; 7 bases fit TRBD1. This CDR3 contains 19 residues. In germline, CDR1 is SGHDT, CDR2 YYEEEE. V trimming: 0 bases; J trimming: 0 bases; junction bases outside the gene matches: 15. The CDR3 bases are TGTGCCAGCAGCTTGGCTCTCGTCGGGGCAGGGGGTCGCTCCTACGAGCAGTACTTC. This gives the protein CASSLALVGAGGRSYEQYF.

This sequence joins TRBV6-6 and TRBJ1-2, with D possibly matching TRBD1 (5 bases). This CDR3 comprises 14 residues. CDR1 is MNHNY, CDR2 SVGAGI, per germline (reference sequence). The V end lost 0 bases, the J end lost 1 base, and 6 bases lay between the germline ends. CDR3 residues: CASSYSGGNYGYTF. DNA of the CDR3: TGTGCCAGCAGTTACTCGGGGGGTAACTATGGCTACACCTTC.

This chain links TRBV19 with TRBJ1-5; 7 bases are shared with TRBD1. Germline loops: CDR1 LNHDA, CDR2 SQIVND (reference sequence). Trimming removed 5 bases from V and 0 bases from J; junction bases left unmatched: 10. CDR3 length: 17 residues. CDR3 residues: CASSWAQGVYSNQPQHF. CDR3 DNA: TGTGCCAGTAGTTGGGCCCAGGGGGTCTATAGCAATCAGCCCCAGCATTTT.

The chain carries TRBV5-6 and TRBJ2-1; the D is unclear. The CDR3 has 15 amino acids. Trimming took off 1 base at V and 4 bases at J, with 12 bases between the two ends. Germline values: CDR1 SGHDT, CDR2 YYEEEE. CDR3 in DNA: TGTGCCAGCAGCTTGAGTATTCTTCTATACAATGAGCAGTTCTTC. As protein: CASSLSILLYNEQFF.

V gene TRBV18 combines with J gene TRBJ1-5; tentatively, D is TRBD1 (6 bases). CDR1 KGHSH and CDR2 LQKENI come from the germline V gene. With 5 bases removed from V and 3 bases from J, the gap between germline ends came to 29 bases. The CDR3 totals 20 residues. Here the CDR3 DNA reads TGTGCCAGCTCAACCCAAGCGACCGGGACATTAAGTGCGAACAATCAGCCCCAGCATTTT. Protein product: CASSTQATGTLSANNQPQHF.

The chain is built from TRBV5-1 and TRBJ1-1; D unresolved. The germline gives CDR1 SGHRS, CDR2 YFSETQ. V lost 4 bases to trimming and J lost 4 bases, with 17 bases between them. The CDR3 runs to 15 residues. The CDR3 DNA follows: TGCGCCAGCAGCGGCCGACCCCTTTCGGGCACTGAAGCTTTCTTT. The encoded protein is CASSGRPLSGTEAFF.

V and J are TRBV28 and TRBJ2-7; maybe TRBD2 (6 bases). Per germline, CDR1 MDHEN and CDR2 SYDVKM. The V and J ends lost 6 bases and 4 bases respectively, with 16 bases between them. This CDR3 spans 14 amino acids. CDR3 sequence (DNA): TGTGCCAGCAGCCCCGGAGGGCCGGTGTACGAGCAGTACTTC. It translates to CASSPGGPVYEQYF.

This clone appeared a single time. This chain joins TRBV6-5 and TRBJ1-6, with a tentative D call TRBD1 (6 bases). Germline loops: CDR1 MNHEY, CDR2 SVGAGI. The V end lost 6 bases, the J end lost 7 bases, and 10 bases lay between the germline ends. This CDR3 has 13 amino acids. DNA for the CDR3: TGTGCCAGCAGGCTTGGGGGCAATTCACCCCTCCACTTT. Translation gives CASRLGGNSPLHF.

Here the CDR3 DNA reads TGTGCCAGCAGGGACAGGGAAAGCTCCTATAATTCACCCCTCCACTTT. Translated, it gives CASRDRESSYNSPLHF. The V and J genes are TRBV28 and TRBJ1-6; TRBD1 matches 8 bases. V shed 6 bases and J 0 bases; nucleotides not matched to a gene: 4. Germline loops: CDR1 MDHEN, CDR2 SYDVKM. The CDR3 sequence is 16 residues long.

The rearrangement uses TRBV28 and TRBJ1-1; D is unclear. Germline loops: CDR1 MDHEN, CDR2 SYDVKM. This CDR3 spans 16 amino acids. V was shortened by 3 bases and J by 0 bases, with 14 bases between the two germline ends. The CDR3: CASSLASESVNTEAFF. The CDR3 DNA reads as TGTGCCAGCAGTTTGGCCAGCGAGTCCGTGAACACTGAAGCTTTCTTT.

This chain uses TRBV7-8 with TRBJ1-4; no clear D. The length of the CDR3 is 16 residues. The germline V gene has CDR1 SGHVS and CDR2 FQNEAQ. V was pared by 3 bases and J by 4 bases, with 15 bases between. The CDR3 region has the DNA TGTGCCAGCAGCTTCCGACACAATTCAAATAATGAAAAACTGTTTTTT. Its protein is CASSFRHNSNNEKLFF.

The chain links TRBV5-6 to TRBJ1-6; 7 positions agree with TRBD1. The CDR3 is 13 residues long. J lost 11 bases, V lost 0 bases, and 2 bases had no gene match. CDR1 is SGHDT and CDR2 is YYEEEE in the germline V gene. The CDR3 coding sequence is TGTGCCAGCAGCTTGGACAGGGGAACACCCCTCCACTTT. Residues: CASSLDRGTPLHF.